A selection of T cell receptor beta chains follows, all from one sample in a study of blood T cell repertoires in COVID-19. Repertoires were generated with immunoSEQ multiplex PCR, while TCRdb's copy carries only in-frame clones and drops some. The data show around 310,000 clones, with around 90% seen just once and around 6.8% held by the top ten. The sample was peripheral blood. Receptors were obtained from a woman under 40 with COVID-19, enrolled during active disease. CDR3s include the opening cysteine and the closing phenylalanine or tryptophan. A D gene is named only where the DNA matches it firmly. Expanded clones get a size class; other rows say once, few or many, or leave the size out.

TRBJ2-5 | . | TRBV11-2 | TRBD1 | CASSARDRAYQETQYF | TGTGCCAGCAGCGCACGGGACAGGGCTTACCAAGAGACCCAGTACTTC
TRBJ2-3 | . | TRBV27 | TRBD1 | CASSLTGAGGFDTQYF | TGTGCCAGCAGCCTGACCGGGGCAGGGGGCTTCGATACGCAGTATTTT
TRBJ2-2 | . | TRBV9 | . | CASSVRGTGELFF | TGTGCCAGCAGCGTTAGGGGTACCGGGGAGCTGTTTTTT
TRBJ1-2 | once | TRBV28 | TRBD1 | CASRHPGTGKFWGYTF | TGTGCCAGCAGACACCCCGGGACAGGGAAGTTTTGGGGCTACACCTTC
TRBJ2-2 | . | TRBV11-1 | . | CASSLGSDRELFF | TGTGCCAGCAGCTTAGGGTCAGATAGGGAGCTGTTTTTT
TRBJ2-3 | . | TRBV12-5 | TRBD1 | CASGLDRGLTQYF | TGTGCTAGTGGTTTGGACAGGGGTTTGACGCAGTATTTT
TRBJ1-2 | . | TRBV28 | TRBD1 | CASSFLLQGANYGYTF | TGTGCCAGCAGTTTTCTCCTTCAGGGGGCTAACTATGGCTACACCTTC
TRBJ1-2 | . | TRBV6-6 | TRBD1 | CASSYSQDRLDGYTF | TGTGCCAGCAGTTACTCTCAGGACAGGCTCGATGGCTACACCTTC
TRBJ2-3 | . | TRBV7-2 | . | CASSLYQGTDTQYF | TGTGCCAGCAGCTTATATCAGGGCACAGATACGCAGTATTTT
TRBJ2-3 | . | TRBV6-2/TRBV6-3 | . | CASSSGSFTSTDTQYF | TGTGCCAGCAGTTCCGGGAGTTTCACTAGCACAGATACGCAGTATTTT
TRBJ2-5 | once | TRBV11-2 | . | CASAGGTQYF | TGTGCCAGCGCGGGTGGGACCCAGTACTTC
TRBJ1-5 | . | TRBV28 | TRBD1 | CASSLPDRLNQPQHF | TGTGCCAGCAGTTTACCGGACAGGCTCAATCAGCCCCAGCATTTT
TRBJ1-2 | . | TRBV6-5 | . | CATQGGDYGYTF | TGTGCCACCCAAGGGGGAGACTATGGCTACACCTTC
TRBJ1-1 | . | TRBV5-4 | . | CASSPTGLNTEAFF | TGTGCCAGCAGCCCCACAGGGTTGAACACTGAAGCTTTCTTT
TRBJ2-5 | . | TRBV25-1 | TRBD2 | CATTGGKETQYF | TGTGCCACCACGGGGGGGAAAGAGACCCAGTACTTC
TRBJ2-5 | . | TRBV24-1 | . | CATSDLQSETQYF | TGTGCCACCAGTGATTTGCAATCCGAGACCCAGTACTTC
TRBJ1-6 | . | TRBV2 | TRBD1 | CASRPDRAANSPLHF | TGTGCCAGCAGACCGGACAGGGCGGCTAATTCACCCCTCCACTTT
TRBJ2-7 | . | TRBV6-5 | . | CASSRGGYEQYF | TGTGCCAGCAGCCGGGGAGGTTACGAGCAGTACTTC
TRBJ2-6 | . | TRBV24-1 | TRBD1 | CATSGLGQGGVGANVLTF | TGTGCCACCAGTGGATTGGGACAGGGGGGTGTTGGGGCCAACGTCCTGACTTTC
TRBJ2-4 | . | TRBV7-9 | . | CASSLDSLNIQYF | TGTGCCAGCAGCTTGGACAGCTTAAACATTCAGTACTTC
TRBJ2-3 | . | TRBV2 | . | CASRELVSTDTQYF | TGTGCCAGCAGAGAACTCGTTAGCACAGATACGCAGTATTTT
TRBJ1-2 | . | TRBV6-6 | . | CASRNGGNYGYTF | TGTGCCAGCAGGAATGGAGGGAACTATGGCTACACCTTC
TRBJ2-4 | once | TRBV19 | TRBD2 | CASSRASGRRNIQYF | TGTGCCAGTAGTAGGGCTAGCGGGAGGAGAAACATTCAGTACTTC
TRBJ2-4 | . | TRBV25-1 | TRBD1 | CASSESGRGLGNIQYF | TGTGCCAGCAGTGAATCAGGCAGGGGGCTAGGAAACATTCAGTACTTC
TRBJ2-2 | once | TRBV27 | TRBD1 | CASSLGQGITGELFF | TGTGCCAGCAGTCTCGGACAGGGGATAACCGGGGAGCTGTTTTTT
TRBJ2-7 | . | TRBV10-3 | . | CATRPGFNEQYF | TGTGCCACCCGACCGGGTTTCAACGAGCAGTACTTC
TRBJ2-7 | . | TRBV27 | TRBD1 | CASSLSTGGREQYF | TGTGCCAGCAGTTTATCGACAGGGGGCCGCGAGCAGTACTTC
TRBJ2-3 | . | TRBV9 | TRBD2 | CASSVVGAGAWDTQYF | TGTGCCAGCAGCGTAGTTGGAGCGGGAGCATGGGATACGCAGTATTTT
TRBJ2-7 | many | TRBV30 | TRBD2 | CAWSALAGVYEQYF | TGTGCCTGGAGTGCACTAGCGGGAGTCTACGAGCAGTACTTC
TRBJ1-6 | . | TRBV5-1 | . | CASSLGQANSPLHF | TGCGCCAGCAGCTTGGGACAGGCTAATTCACCCCTCCACTTT
TRBJ2-2 | . | TRBV11-3 | TRBD2 | CASSLKREYTGELFF | TGTGCCAGCAGCTTAAAGCGGGAGTACACCGGGGAGCTGTTTTTT
TRBJ2-7 | . | TRBV15 | . | CATSTQGGTYEQYF | TGTGCCACCAGCACTCAGGGGGGAACCTACGAGCAGTACTTC
TRBJ2-2 | . | TRBV7-8 | TRBD2 | CASSFGLAGEDTGELFF | TGTGCCAGCAGCTTCGGACTAGCGGGAGAGGATACCGGGGAGCTGTTTTTT
TRBJ2-7 | . | TRBV2 | TRBD2 | CASRLPGLAGSYEQYF | TGTGCCAGCAGGCTCCCGGGACTAGCGGGCTCCTACGAGCAGTACTTC
TRBJ1-5 | . | TRBV3-1/TRBV3-2 | . | CASSQDGGVKPQHF | TGTGCCAGCAGCCAAGATGGGGGCGTTAAGCCCCAGCATTTT
TRBJ1-4 | . | TRBV6-1 | . | CASSGAAAGKLFF | TGTGCCAGCAGTGGGGCGGCGGCGGGGAAACTGTTTTTT
TRBJ2-2 | . | TRBV5-4 | . | CASSLLNTGELFF | TGTGCCAGCAGCTTGCTGAACACCGGGGAGCTGTTTTTT
TRBJ2-1 | . | TRBV24-1 | TRBD2 | CATSDSWTSGGLEQFF | TGTGCCACCAGTGATTCCTGGACTAGCGGCGGACTGGAGCAGTTCTTC
TRBJ2-5 | . | TRBV11-2 | . | CASSLPGATQYF | TGTGCCAGCAGCTTACCAGGGGCAACCCAGTACTTC
TRBJ2-5 | . | TRBV4-1 | . | CASSQVYSQETQYF | TGCGCCAGCAGCCAAGTGTACAGCCAAGAGACCCAGTACTTC
TRBJ1-3 | . | TRBV30 | . | CACKTARSGNTIYF | TGTGCCTGTAAGACAGCTCGCTCTGGAAACACCATATATTTT
TRBJ2-2 | . | TRBV27 | TRBD2 | CASSLSLAGGPGTGELFF | TGTGCCAGCAGTTTATCGCTAGCGGGAGGGCCAGGCACCGGGGAGCTGTTTTTT
TRBJ2-7 | . | TRBV28 | TRBD1 | CASSLLGGTGAYEQYF | TGTGCCAGCAGTTTATTGGGGGGGACAGGGGCCTACGAGCAGTACTTC
TRBJ2-1 | . | TRBV10-1 | TRBD2 | CASSSGTSDNEQFF | TGCGCCAGCTCCAGCGGGACTAGTGACAATGAGCAGTTCTTC